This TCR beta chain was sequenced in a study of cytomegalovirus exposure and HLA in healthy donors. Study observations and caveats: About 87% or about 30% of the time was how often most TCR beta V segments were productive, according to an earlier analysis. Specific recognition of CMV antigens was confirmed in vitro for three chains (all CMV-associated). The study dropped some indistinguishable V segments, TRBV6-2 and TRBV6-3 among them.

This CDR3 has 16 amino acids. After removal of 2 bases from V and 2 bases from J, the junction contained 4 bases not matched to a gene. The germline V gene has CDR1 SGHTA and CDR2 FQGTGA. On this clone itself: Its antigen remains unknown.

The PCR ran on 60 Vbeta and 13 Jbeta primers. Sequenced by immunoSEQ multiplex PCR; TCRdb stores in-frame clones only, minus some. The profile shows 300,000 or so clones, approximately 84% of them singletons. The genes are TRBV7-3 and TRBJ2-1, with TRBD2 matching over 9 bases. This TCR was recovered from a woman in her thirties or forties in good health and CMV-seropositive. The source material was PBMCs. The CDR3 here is CASSLLAGPTYNEQFF. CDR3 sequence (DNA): TGTGCCAGCAGCTTACTAGCGGGGCCCACCTACAATGAGCAGTTCTTC.